A selection of T cell receptor beta chains follows, all from one sample in a study of metastatic and nonmetastatic thyroid tumors. TCRdb called clones again from the PCR reads with MiXCR. The sample lists about 22,000 clones; more than 15% were seen once. Input material: adjacent normal tissue. All receptors come from a male donor with papillary thyroid cancer or a benign thyroid nodule (not recorded which). Some clones in this sample may be carry-over from other donors' samples. Each CDR3 is given without its conserved first and last residue. Each record gives: J gene, V gene, CDR3 protein.

J gene: TRBJ2-7; V gene: TRBV20-1; CDR3 protein: SARGTGVFYGQY
J gene: TRBJ1-1; V gene: TRBV7-9; CDR3 protein: ASSFRGQGDTEAF
J gene: TRBJ1-5; V gene: TRBV6-1; CDR3 protein: ASRKPGEGGSQPQH
J gene: TRBJ2-4; V gene: TRBV6-1; CDR3 protein: AGGYPRGIQY
J gene: TRBJ1-5; V gene: TRBV15; CDR3 protein: ATGKGTSNQPQH
J gene: TRBJ1-2; V gene: TRBV12-3/TRBV12-4; CDR3 protein: ASSPTGVGYT
J gene: TRBJ2-2; V gene: TRBV7-6; CDR3 protein: ASSQGARTGELF
J gene: TRBJ1-5; V gene: TRBV6-1; CDR3 protein: ASKEGDPNQPQN
J gene: TRBJ2-7; V gene: TRBV7-9; CDR3 protein: ASSFITPDYEQY
J gene: TRBJ2-6; V gene: TRBV6-2/TRBV6-3; CDR3 protein: ASTFERGGAEGANVLT
J gene: TRBJ1-3; V gene: TRBV7-2; CDR3 protein: ASSFDGPRGNTIY
J gene: TRBJ2-1; V gene: TRBV6-4; CDR3 protein: ASSEGYPNEQF
J gene: TRBJ2-2; V gene: TRBV30; CDR3 protein: AWSIGWAGGGELF
J gene: TRBJ1-5; V gene: TRBV13; CDR3 protein: ASTRASHSNQPQH
J gene: TRBJ2-7; V gene: TRBV7-9; CDR3 protein: ASSSGQPSNYEQY
J gene: TRBJ2-3; V gene: TRBV11-2; CDR3 protein: ASSPRTSGSIDTQY
J gene: TRBJ2-7; V gene: TRBV7-2; CDR3 protein: ASSRRIRDEQY
J gene: TRBJ2-7; V gene: TRBV6-2/TRBV6-3; CDR3 protein: ASSYSMRDGDYEQY
J gene: TRBJ2-1; V gene: TRBV5-4; CDR3 protein: ASSAKQGRSYNEQF
J gene: TRBJ1-4; V gene: TRBV7-9; CDR3 protein: ASSLVGSVGHSTNEKLF
J gene: TRBJ1-2; V gene: TRBV6-1; CDR3 protein: ASSPLRGLDGYT
J gene: TRBJ2-2; V gene: TRBV18; CDR3 protein: ASSPRLEPGELF
J gene: TRBJ2-2; V gene: TRBV5-8; CDR3 protein: ASSLGTRDDTGELF
J gene: TRBJ1-3; V gene: TRBV6-1; CDR3 protein: ASSTLTGFYGNTIY
J gene: TRBJ2-7; V gene: TRBV6-1; CDR3 protein: ASSTGQGWTWEQY
J gene: TRBJ1-2; V gene: TRBV6-1; CDR3 protein: ATARGGLGYT
J gene: TRBJ2-3; V gene: TRBV9; CDR3 protein: ASSVGGRGATDTQY
J gene: TRBJ1-2; V gene: TRBV10-3; CDR3 protein: AISKPIPNYRRQNYGYT
J gene: TRBJ2-7; V gene: TRBV10-1; CDR3 protein: ASSEWTSRTYEQY
J gene: TRBJ1-1; V gene: TRBV2; CDR3 protein: ASRPDTRNTEAF
J gene: TRBJ1-1; V gene: TRBV9; CDR3 protein: ASTRGPGTMNTEAF
J gene: TRBJ1-1; V gene: TRBV6-5; CDR3 protein: ASSYSGPCTEAF
J gene: TRBJ2-2; V gene: TRBV28; CDR3 protein: ASSLASLGTGELF
J gene: TRBJ2-3; V gene: TRBV20-1; CDR3 protein: SARAPLAREDTQY
J gene: TRBJ2-1; V gene: TRBV24-1; CDR3 protein: ATSDSTETGTSSQEQF
J gene: TRBJ2-7; V gene: TRBV15; CDR3 protein: ATSRGDGVREQY
J gene: TRBJ2-7; V gene: TRBV2; CDR3 protein: ASSESIGSYEQA
J gene: TRBJ1-3; V gene: TRBV5-1; CDR3 protein: ASSLEGPRSGNTIY
J gene: TRBJ2-1; V gene: TRBV7-6; CDR3 protein: ASSHEVALFSYNEQF
J gene: TRBJ1-2; V gene: TRBV5-6; CDR3 protein: ASSLGQGGGYT
J gene: TRBJ1-5; V gene: TRBV12-3/TRBV12-4; CDR3 protein: ASRPNRGNRNQPQP
J gene: TRBJ2-7; V gene: TRBV6-1; CDR3 protein: ATRLAGGSYEQY
J gene: TRBJ2-3; V gene: TRBV6-5; CDR3 protein: ASSYSGYTDTRY
J gene: TRBJ1-1; V gene: TRBV18; CDR3 protein: ASSPNRGNTEAF
J gene: TRBJ2-2; V gene: TRBV10-3; CDR3 protein: AISGGLGNTGELF
J gene: TRBJ2-1; V gene: TRBV20-1; CDR3 protein: SGGEGCTNNEQF
J gene: TRBJ2-7; V gene: TRBV7-9; CDR3 protein: ASSFGGAKNEQY
J gene: TRBJ2-2; V gene: TRBV11-2; CDR3 protein: ASSLGAGTGELF